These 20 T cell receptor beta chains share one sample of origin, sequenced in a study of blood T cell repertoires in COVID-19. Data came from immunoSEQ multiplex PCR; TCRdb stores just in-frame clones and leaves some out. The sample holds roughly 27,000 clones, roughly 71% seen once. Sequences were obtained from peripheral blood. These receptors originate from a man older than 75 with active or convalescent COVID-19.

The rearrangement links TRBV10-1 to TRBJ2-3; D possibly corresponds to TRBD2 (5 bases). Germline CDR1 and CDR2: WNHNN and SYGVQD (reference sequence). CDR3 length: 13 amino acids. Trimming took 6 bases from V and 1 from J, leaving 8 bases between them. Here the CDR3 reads CASRGGRTDTQYF. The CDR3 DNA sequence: TGCGCCAGCAGGGGCGGGCGCACAGATACGCAGTATTTT.

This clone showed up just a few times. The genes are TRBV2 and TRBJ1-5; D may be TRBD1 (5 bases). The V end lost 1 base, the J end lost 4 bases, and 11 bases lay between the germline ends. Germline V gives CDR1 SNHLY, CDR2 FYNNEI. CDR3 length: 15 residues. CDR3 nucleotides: TGTGCCAGCAGTGAAGGACAGCGGGGGAATCAGCCCCAGCATTTT. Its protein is CASSEGQRGNQPQHF.

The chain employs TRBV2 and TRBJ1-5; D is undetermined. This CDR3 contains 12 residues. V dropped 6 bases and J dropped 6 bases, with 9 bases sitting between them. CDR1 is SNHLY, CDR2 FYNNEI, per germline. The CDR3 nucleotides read TGTGCCAGCAGGGAGGTAGGTCAGCCCCAGCATTTT. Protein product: CASREVGQPQHF.

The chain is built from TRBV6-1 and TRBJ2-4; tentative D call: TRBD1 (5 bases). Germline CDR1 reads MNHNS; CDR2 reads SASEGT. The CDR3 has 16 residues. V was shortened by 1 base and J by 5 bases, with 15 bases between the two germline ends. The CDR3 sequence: CASSEEIRVGENIQYF. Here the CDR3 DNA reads TGTGCCAGCAGTGAAGAGATCAGGGTTGGGGAAAACATTCAGTACTTC.

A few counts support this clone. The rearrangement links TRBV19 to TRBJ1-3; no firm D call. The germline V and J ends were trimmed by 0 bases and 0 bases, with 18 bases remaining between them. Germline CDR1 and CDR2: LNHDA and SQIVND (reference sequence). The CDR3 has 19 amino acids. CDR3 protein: CASSIEASVSLDSGNTIYF. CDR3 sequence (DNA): TGTGCCAGTAGTATAGAAGCGTCCGTTTCCTTAGACTCTGGAAACACCATATATTTT. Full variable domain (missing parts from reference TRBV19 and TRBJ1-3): DGGITQSPKYLFRKEGQNVTLSCEQNLNHDAMYWYRQDPGQGLRLIYYSQIVNDFQKGDIAEGYSVSREKKESFPLTVTSAQKNPTAFYLCASSIEASVSLDSGNTIYFGEGSWLTVV.

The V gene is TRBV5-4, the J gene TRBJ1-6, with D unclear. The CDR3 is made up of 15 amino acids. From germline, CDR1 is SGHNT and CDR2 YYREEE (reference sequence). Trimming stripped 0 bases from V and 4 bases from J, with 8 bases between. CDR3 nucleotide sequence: TGTGCCAGCAGCTTGGCCCAGGATTATAATTCACCCCTCCACTTT. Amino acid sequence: CASSLAQDYNSPLHF.

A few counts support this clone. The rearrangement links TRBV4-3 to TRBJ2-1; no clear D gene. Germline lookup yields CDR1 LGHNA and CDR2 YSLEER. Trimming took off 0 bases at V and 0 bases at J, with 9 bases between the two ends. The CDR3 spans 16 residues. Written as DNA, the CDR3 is TGCGCCAGCAGCCAAGATTCGGGTAGCTCCTACAATGAGCAGTTCTTC. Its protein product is CASSQDSGSSYNEQFF.

DNA of the CDR3: TGTGCCAGCTCACCAGGAGGCCAATCCGAGCAGTACTTC. The encoded protein is CASSPGGQSEQYF. The J gene is TRBJ2-7, the V gene TRBV18, with D possibly TRBD2 on 5 matching bases. There are 13 residues in the CDR3. Trimming left V 2 bases short and J 6 bases short, with 11 bases between. From germline, CDR1 is KGHSH and CDR2 LQKENI.

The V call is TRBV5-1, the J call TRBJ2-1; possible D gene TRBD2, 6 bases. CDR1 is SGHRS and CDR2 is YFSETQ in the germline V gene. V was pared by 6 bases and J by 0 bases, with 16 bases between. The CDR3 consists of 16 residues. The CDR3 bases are TGCGCCAGCAAGGGAGGTAATGGGGGCTCCTACAATGAGCAGTTCTTC. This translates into CASKGGNGGSYNEQFF.

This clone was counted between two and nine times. Here the CDR3 reads CASSQVRATLNTEAFF. CDR3 bases: TGCGCCAGCAGCCAAGTCAGGGCAACCCTGAACACTGAAGCTTTCTTT. V usage is TRBV4-1 and J usage is TRBJ1-1; a possible D gene is TRBD1 (5 bases). Looked up from germline, CDR1 is MGHRA and CDR2 is YSYEKL. This CDR3 is built from 16 residues. Between the trimmed V and J ends, which lost 1 base and 0 bases, there was a span of 12 bases.

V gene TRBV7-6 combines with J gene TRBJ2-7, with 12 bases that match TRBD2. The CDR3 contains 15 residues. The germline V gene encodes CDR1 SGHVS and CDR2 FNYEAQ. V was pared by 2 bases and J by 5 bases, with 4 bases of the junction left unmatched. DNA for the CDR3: TGTGCCAGCAGCTTATGGGCTAGCGGGGGGGACGAGCAGTACTTC. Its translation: CASSLWASGGDEQYF. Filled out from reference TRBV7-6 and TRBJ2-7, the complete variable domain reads GAGVSQSPRYKVTKRGQDVALRCDPISGHVSLYWYRQALGQGPEFLTYFNYEAQQDKSGLPNDRFSAERPEGSISTLTIQRTEQRDSAMYRCASSLWASGGDEQYFGPGTRLTVT.

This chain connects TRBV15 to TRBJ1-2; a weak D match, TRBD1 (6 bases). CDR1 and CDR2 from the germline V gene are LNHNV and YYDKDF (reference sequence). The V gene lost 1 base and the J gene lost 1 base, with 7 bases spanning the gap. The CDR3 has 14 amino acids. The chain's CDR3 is CATSRGQDNYGYTF. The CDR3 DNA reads TGTGCCACCAGCAGAGGACAGGATAACTATGGCTACACCTTC.

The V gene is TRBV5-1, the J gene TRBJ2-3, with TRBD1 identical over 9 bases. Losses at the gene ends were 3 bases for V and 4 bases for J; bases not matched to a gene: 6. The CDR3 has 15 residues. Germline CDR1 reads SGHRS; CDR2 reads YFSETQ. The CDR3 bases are TGCGCCAGCAGCTCGACAGGGGGATCGTCAGATACGCAGTATTTT. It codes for CASSSTGGSSDTQYF.

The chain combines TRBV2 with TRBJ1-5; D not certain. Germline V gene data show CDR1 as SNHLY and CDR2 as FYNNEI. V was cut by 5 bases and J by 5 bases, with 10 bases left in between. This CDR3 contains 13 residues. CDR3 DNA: TGTGCCAGCAGTCGGGTCATTTATCAGCCCCAGCATTTT. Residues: CASSRVIYQPQHF.

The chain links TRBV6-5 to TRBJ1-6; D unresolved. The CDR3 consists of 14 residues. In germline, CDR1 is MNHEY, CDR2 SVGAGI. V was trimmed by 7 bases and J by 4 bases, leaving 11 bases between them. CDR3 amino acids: CASKKDSYNSPLHF. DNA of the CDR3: TGTGCCAGCAAGAAGGACTCGTATAATTCACCCCTCCACTTT.

The CDR3 sequence: CASSPRGVGDQPQHF. CDR3 DNA: TGTGCCAGCAGTCCCCGGGGGGTAGGGGATCAGCCCCAGCATTTT. V and J are TRBV6-2 or TRBV6-3 and TRBJ1-5; tentatively, D is TRBD1 (5 bases). The CDR3 spans 15 residues. The ends were cut back, 5 bases at V and 5 bases at J, with 16 bases in the middle. Germline values: CDR1 MNHEY, CDR2 SVGEGT.

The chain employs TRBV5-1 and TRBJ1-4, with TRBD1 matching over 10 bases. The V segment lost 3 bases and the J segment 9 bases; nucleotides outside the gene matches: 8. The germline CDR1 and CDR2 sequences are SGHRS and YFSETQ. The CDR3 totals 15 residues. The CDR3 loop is CASSSTPGQGKKLFF. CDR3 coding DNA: TGCGCCAGCAGCTCCACACCGGGACAGGGGAAAAAACTGTTTTTT.

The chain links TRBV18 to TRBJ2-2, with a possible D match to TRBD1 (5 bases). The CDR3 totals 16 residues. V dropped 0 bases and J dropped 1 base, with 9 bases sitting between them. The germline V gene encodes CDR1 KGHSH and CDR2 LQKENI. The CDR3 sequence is CASSPPRQGNTGELFF. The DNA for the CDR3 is TGTGCCAGCTCACCACCAAGGCAGGGGAACACCGGGGAGCTGTTTTTT.

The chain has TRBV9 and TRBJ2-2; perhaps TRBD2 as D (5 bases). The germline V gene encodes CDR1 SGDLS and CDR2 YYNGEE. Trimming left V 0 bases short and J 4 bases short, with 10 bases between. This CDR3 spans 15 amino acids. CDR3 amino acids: CASSVAGDGTGELFF. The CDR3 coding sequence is TGTGCCAGCAGCGTAGCCGGGGATGGCACCGGGGAGCTGTTTTTT.

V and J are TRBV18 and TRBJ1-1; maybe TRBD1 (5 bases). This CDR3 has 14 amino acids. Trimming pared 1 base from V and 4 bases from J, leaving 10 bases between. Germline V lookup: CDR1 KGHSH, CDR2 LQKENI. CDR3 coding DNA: TGTGCCAGCTCACCACTAGACAGAAGCACTGAAGCTTTCTTT. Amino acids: CASSPLDRSTEAFF.